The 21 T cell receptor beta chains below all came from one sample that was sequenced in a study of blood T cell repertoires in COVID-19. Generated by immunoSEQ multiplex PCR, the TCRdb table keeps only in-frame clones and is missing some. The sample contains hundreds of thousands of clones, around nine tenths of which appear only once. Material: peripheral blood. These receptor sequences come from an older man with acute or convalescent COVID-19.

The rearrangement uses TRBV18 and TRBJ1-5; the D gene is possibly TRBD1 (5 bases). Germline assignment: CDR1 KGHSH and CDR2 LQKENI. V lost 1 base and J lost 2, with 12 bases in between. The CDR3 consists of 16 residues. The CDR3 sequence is CASSPRQKERNQPQHF. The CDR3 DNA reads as TGTGCCAGCTCACCACGACAGAAAGAGCGCAATCAGCCCCAGCATTTT.

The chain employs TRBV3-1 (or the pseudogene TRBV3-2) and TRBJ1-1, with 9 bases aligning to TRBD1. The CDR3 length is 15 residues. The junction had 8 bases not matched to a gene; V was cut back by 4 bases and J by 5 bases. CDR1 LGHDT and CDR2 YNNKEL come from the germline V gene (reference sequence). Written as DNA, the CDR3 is TGTGCCAGCAGCCCCCTACAGGGGGCTCGTACTGAAGCTTTCTTT. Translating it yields CASSPLQGARTEAFF.

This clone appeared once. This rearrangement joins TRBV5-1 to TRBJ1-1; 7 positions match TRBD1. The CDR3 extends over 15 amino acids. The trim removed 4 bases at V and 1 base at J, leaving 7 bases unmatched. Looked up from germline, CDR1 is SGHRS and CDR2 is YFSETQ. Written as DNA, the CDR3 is TGCGCCAGCAGCCCGAGGACAGGACCGAACACTGAAGCTTTCTTT. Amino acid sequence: CASSPRTGPNTEAFF.

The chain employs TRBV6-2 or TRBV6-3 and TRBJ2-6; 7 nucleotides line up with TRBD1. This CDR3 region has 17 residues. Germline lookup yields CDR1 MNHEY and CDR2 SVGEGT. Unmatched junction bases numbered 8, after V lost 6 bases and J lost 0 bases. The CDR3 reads CASSSGTVTSGANVLTF. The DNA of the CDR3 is TGTGCCAGCAGCTCCGGGACAGTGACCTCTGGGGCCAACGTCCTGACTTTC.

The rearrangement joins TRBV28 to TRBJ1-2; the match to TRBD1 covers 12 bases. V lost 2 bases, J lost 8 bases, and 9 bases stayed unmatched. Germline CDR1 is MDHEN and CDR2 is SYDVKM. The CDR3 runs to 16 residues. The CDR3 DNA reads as TGTGCCAGCAGTTTAGCCGGGACAGGGGGCGTTGGGGGCTACACCTTC. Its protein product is CASSLAGTGGVGGYTF.

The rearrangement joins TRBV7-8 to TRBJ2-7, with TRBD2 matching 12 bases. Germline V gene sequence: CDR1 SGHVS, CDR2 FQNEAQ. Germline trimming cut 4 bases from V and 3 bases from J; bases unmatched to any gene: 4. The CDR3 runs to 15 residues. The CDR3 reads CASSSMTSGGYEQYF. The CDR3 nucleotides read TGTGCCAGCAGCTCGATGACTAGCGGGGGCTACGAGCAGTACTTC.

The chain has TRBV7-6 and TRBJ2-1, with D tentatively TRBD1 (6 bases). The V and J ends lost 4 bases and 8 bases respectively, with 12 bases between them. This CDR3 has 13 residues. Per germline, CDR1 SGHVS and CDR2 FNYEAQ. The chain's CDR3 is CASSYGQFDEQFF. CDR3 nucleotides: TGTGCCAGCAGCTACGGACAGTTTGATGAGCAGTTCTTC.

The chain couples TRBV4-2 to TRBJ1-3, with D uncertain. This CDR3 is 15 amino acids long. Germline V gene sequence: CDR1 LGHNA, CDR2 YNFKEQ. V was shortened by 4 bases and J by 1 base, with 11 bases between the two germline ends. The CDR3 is CASSLDRGSGNTIYF. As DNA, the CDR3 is TGTGCCAGCAGCCTAGACCGGGGATCTGGAAACACCATATATTTT.

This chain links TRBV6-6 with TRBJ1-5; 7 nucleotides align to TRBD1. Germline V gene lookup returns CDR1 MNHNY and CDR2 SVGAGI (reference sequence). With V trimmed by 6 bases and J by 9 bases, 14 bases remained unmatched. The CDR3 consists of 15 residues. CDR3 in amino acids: CASSPRMDRYRPQHF. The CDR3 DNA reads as TGTGCCAGCAGCCCACGTATGGACAGGTATAGGCCCCAGCATTTT.

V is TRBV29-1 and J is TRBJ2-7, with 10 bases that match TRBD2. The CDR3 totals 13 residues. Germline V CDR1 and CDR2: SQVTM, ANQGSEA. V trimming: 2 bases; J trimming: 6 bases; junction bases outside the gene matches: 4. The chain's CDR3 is CSVERQREGEQYF. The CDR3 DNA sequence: TGCAGCGTTGAAAGGCAGCGGGAGGGCGAGCAGTACTTC.

Here the CDR3 reads CASSQVGTGGRGYTF. CDR3 in DNA: TGTGCCAGCAGCCAAGTCGGGACAGGGGGCCGTGGCTACACCTTC. This rearrangement joins TRBV14 to TRBJ1-2, with 12 positions matching TRBD1. The length of the CDR3 is 15 residues. Germline V gene sequence: CDR1 SGHDN, CDR2 FVKESK. With 1 base clipped from V and 7 bases from J, the junction kept 4 bases outside the gene matches.

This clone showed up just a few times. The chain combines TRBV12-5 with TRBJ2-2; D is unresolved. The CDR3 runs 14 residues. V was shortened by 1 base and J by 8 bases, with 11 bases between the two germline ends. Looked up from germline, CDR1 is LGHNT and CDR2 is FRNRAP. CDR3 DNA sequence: TGTGCTAGTGGTTTGGCCTCAGTCCGTGGGGAGCTGTTTTTT. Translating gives CASGLASVRGELFF.

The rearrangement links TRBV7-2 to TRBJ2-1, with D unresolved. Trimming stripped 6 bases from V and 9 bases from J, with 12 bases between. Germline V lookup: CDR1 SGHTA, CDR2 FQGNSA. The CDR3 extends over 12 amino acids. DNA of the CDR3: TGTGCCAGCAGTCGTATTTCAGGTGAGCAGTTCTTC. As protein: CASSRISGEQFF.

As DNA, the CDR3 is TGTGCCACCCTGAGGCAGAGCCAGGAGACCCAGTACTTC. It codes for CATLRQSQETQYF. V and J are TRBV11-2 and TRBJ2-5; D is uncertain. This CDR3 region has 13 residues. Germline V lookup: CDR1 SGHAT, CDR2 FQNNGV. V shed 10 bases and J shed 5 bases, with 17 bases lying between them.

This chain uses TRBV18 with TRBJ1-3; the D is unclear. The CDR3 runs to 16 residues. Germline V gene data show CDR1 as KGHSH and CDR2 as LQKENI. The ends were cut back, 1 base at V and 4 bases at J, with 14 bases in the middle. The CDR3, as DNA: TGTGCCAGCTCACCACGCCCAGGCGCTCAAGGAAACACCATATATTTT. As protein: CASSPRPGAQGNTIYF.

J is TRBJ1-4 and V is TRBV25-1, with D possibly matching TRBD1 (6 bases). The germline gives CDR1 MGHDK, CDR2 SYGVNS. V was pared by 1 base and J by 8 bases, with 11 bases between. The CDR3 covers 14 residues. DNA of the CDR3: TGTGCCAGCAGTGAATTCGGCAGGGGCGAAAAACTGTTTTTT. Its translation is CASSEFGRGEKLFF.

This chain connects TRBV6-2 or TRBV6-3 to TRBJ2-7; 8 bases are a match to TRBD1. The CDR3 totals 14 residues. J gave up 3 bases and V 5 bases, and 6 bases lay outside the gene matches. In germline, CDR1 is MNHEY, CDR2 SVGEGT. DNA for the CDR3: TGTGCCAGCAGTGACCGGACAGGGAGCTACGAGCAGTACTTC. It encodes CASSDRTGSYEQYF.

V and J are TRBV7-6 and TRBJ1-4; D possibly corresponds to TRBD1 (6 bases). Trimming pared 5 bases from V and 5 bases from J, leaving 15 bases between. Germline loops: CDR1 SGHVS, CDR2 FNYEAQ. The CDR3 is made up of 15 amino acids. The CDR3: CASSPPRGENEKLFF. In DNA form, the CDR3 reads TGTGCCAGCAGCCCGCCCAGGGGTGAGAATGAAAAACTGTTTTTT.

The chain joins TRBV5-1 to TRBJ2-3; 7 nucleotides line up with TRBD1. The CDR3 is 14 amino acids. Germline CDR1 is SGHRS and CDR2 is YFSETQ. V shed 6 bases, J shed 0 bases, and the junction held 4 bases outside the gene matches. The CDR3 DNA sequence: TGCGCCAGCAAAACAGGGGAGAGCACAGATACGCAGTATTTT. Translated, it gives CASKTGESTDTQYF.

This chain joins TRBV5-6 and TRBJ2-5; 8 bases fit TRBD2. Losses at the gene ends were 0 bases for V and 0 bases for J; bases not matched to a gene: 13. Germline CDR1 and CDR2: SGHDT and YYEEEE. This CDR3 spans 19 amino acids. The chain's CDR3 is CASSLARGGLFLDQETQYF. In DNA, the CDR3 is TGTGCCAGCAGCTTGGCTCGGGGGGGCCTATTCCTGGACCAAGAGACCCAGTACTTC.

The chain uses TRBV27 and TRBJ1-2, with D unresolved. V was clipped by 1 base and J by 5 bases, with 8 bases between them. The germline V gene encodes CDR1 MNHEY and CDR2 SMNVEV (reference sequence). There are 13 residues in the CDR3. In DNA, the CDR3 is TGTGCCAGCAGTTTATTTACCAGTTATGGCTACACCTTC. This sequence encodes CASSLFTSYGYTF.